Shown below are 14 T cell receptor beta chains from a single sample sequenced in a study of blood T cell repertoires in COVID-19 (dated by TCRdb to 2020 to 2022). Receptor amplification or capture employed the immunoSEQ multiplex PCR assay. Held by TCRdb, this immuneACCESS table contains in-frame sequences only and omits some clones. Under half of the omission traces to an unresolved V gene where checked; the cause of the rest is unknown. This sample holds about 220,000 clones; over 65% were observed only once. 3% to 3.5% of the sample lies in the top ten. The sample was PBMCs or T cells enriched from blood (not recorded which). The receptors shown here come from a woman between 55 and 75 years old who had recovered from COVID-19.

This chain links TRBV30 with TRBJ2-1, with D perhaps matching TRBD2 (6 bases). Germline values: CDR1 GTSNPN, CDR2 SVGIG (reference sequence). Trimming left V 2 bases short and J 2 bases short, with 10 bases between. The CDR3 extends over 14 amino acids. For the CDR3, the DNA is TGTGCCTGGAGTATGGGGACTGCCTACAATGAGCAGTTCTTC. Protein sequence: CAWSMGTAYNEQFF.

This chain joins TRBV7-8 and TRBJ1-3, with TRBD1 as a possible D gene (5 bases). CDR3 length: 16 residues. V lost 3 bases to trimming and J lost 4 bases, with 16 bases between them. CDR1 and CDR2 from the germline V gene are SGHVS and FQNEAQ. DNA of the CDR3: TGTGCCAGCAGCTTCCGCCGACCAGGGCCCGGAAACACCATATATTTT. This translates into CASSFRRPGPGNTIYF.

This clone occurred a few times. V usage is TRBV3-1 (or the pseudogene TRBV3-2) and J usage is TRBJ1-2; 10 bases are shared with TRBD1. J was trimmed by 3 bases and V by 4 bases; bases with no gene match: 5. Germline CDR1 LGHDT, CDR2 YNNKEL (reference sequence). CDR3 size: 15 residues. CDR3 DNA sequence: TGTGCCAGCAGCCTACTGGACAGGGGGGACTATGGCTACACCTTC. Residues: CASSLLDRGDYGYTF.

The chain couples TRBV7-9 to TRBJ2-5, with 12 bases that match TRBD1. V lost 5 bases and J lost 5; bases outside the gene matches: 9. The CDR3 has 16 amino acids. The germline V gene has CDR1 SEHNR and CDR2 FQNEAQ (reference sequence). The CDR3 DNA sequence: TGTGCCAGCAGCCTCCTCGGGACAGGGGGCCGGGAGACCCAGTACTTC. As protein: CASSLLGTGGRETQYF.

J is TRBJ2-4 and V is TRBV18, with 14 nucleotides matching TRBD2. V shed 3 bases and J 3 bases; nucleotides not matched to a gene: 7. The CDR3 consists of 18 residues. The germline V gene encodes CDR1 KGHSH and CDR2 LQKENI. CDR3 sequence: CASSPGTSGSSGKNIQYF. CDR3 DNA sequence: TGTGCCAGCTCACCCGGGACTAGCGGGAGTTCGGGCAAAAACATTCAGTACTTC.

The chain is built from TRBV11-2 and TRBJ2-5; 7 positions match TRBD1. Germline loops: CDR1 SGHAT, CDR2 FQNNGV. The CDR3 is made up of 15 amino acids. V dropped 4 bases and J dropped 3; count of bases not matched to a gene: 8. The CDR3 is CASSSGGRDEETQYF. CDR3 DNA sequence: TGTGCCAGCAGCTCAGGGGGTCGGGATGAAGAGACCCAGTACTTC.

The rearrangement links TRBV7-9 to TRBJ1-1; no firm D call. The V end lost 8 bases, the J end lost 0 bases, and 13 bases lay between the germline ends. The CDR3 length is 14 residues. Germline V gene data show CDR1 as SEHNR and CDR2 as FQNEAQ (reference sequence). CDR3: CASGDKAMNTEAFF. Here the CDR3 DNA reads TGTGCCAGCGGTGACAAGGCGATGAACACTGAAGCTTTCTTT.

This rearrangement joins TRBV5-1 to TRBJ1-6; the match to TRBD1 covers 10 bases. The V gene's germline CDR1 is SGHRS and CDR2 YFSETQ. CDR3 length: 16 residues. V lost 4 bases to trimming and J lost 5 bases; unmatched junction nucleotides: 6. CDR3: CASSPGTGAHNSPLHF. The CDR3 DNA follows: TGCGCCAGCAGCCCCGGGACAGGGGCCCATAATTCACCCCTCCACTTT.

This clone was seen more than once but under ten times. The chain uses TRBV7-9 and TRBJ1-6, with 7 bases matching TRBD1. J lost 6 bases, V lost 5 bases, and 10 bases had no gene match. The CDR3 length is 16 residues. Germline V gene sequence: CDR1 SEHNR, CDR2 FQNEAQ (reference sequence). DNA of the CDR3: TGTGCCAGCAGCCTTGGGACAGTAGGGCTTAATTCACCCCTCCACTTT. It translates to CASSLGTVGLNSPLHF.

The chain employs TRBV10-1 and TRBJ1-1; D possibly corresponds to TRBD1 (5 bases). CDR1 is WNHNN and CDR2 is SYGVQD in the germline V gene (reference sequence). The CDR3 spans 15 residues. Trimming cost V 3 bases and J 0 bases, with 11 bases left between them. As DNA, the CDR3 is TGCGCCAGCAGTGAAGGGCCGGGGGTGAACACTGAAGCTTTCTTT. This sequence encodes CASSEGPGVNTEAFF.

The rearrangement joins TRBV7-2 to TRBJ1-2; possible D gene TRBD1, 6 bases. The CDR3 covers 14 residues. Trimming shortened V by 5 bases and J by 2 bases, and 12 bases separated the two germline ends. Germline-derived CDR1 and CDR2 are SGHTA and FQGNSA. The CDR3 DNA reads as TGTGCCAGCAGCAGGGACACCACGAACTATGGCTACACCTTC. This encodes CASSRDTTNYGYTF.

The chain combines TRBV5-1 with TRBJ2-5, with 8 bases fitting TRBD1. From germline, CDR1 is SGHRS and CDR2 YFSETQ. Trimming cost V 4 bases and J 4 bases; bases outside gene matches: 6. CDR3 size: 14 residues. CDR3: CASSPGQGLETQYF. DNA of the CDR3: TGCGCCAGCAGCCCTGGACAGGGTTTAGAGACCCAGTACTTC.

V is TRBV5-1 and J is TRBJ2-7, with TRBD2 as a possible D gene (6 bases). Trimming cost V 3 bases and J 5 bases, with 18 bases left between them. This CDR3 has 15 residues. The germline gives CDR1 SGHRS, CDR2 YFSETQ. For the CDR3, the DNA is TGCGCCAGCAGCTGGAACGGGGGTGTGGTTGACGAGCAGTACTTC. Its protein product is CASSWNGGVVDEQYF.

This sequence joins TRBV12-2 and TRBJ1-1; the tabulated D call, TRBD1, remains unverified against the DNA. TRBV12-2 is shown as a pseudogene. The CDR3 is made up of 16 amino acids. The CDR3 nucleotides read TGTGCAAGTCGCACGGTAAACAGGGGGGCGAGGGCTGAAGCTTTCTTT. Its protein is CASRTVNRGARAEAFF.